In this sample, the clone carrying this TCR beta chain is medium-sized (0.01 to 0.1%). As yet, its antigen is unknown. Looked up from germline, CDR1 is SGHRS and CDR2 is YFSETQ. J gave up 1 base and V 0 bases, and 2 bases lay outside the gene matches. This CDR3 has 16 amino acids. These data are taken from a study of spatial heterogeneity in lung cancer. Findings and caveats of the study: Alpha chain coverage of tumor T cells was estimated at approximately 7%, and beta chain coverage at 12% to 15%. Tracking of tumor mutation counts was seen in expanded intratumoral alpha and beta TCR counts.

Described time point: sample taken at primary tumor resection. Tumor, nontumor lung or frozen PBMC supplied whole RNA that was sequenced unsorted. TCR cDNA molecules each carried a unique molecular identifier. TCRdb itself ran the 5' RACE reads through MiXCR, one entry per CDR3 protein. Of around 1,500 distinct CDR3 sequences in the sample, roughly 6.4% are singletons; the top ten hold over 50%. The chain uses TRBV5-1 and TRBJ1-3; the match to TRBD1 covers 9 bases. This TCR was sampled from a female donor with early-stage non-small cell lung cancer. The sequencing here drew on lung tumor tissue, taken at surgery. The chain's CDR3 is CASSLEGTGSGNTIYF. As DNA, the CDR3 is TGCGCCAGCAGCTTGGAAGGGACAGGGTCTGGAAACACCATATATTTT.